Listed below are T cell receptor beta chains from one sample, sequenced in a study of cytomegalovirus exposure and HLA in healthy donors. Measured with immunoSEQ multiplex PCR; TCRdb has only the in-frame clones, and not every one. This sample's clone table lists 100,000 to 150,000 clones. The sequenced sample consisted of PBMCs. The receptors derive from a woman aged 40 to 49 in good health and CMV-seropositive. Each CDR3 is given with its conserved first and last residue. Fields, in order: V gene, CDR3 protein.

TRBV5-6 CASSRGQNTEAFF
TRBV6-1 CASIRTPDTGELFF
TRBV2 CASIVRDRGSKNIQYF
TRBV19 CASSIKLNQPQHF
TRBV2 CASRYGQNTEAFF
TRBV5-6 CASRRDRGLETQYF
TRBV2 CASSDEGQYF
TRBV4-1 CASSQGPGDYGYTF
TRBV30 CAWRATSGRTPGELFF
TRBV6-6 CASSYLTGVSGNTIYF
TRBV10-3 CAISDPSGNIQYF
TRBV5-1 CASSLGGQGYYGYTF
TRBV28 CASTGTVSYEQYF
TRBV5-6 CASSPDSSYEQYF
TRBV7-9 CASSLAGQAITDTQYF
TRBV20-1 CSTKRGQPQHF
TRBV2 CASSIAVLNTEAFF
TRBV6-5 CASSHPTGYSYEQYF
TRBV5-1 CASSLGGASGTEAFF
TRBV6-6 CASSYRSYEKLFF
TRBV4-1 CASSQRGTRGNYGYTF
TRBV6-1 CAIPLAGEDPDTQYF
TRBV28 CAGARGNEQFF
TRBV25-1 CASSELDGRARNEQFF
TRBV30 CAWSVGRRGTF
TRBV18 CASSLRGDTEAFF
TRBV6-5 CASSYSQQGGYTF
TRBV6-5 CASSLTRNYGYTF
TRBV5-5 CASSLRDTHGYTF
TRBV27 CASSIGQGAGETQYF
TRBV30 CAWSLTGTGELFF
TRBV7-3 CASSPQGLAGGPGKNIQYF
TRBV4-1 CASSQDTGVGYGYTF
TRBV6-5 CASSYSRAKNIQYF
TRBV6-5 CATHRGGEQYF